This T cell receptor (beta chain) was recovered during a study of T cell responses to AZD1222 COVID-19 vaccine. Overall study results and limits: Donors were mostly white British, more females; clonal diversity possibly underestimated. A rise in Spike-specific TCR breadth and depth followed two AZD1222 doses. At study baseline, merely more than 5 AZD1222 recipients were seropositive. Researchers took repertoire samples only after the peak T cell response had come.

Comments on this clone: Its antigen is unknown.

Germline V lookup: CDR1 SNHLY, CDR2 FYNNEI. With 7 bases removed from V and 6 bases from J, the gap between germline ends came to 13 bases. CDR3 size: 13 residues. Only in-frame clones appear in the TCRdb table, and some are missing; sequencing was by immunoSEQ multiplex PCR. The sample includes about 160,000 clones, 70% to 90% of them seen just once. The chain has TRBV2 and TRBJ1-5; D is uncertain. This specimen was peripheral blood, taken 28 days after the second AZD1222 dose. This TCR came from an adult who received the AZD1222 COVID-19 vaccine. CDR3 nucleotide sequence: TGTGCCAGCACCACCGAGCGACGTCAGCCCCAGCATTTT. Encoded protein: CASTTERRQPQHF.